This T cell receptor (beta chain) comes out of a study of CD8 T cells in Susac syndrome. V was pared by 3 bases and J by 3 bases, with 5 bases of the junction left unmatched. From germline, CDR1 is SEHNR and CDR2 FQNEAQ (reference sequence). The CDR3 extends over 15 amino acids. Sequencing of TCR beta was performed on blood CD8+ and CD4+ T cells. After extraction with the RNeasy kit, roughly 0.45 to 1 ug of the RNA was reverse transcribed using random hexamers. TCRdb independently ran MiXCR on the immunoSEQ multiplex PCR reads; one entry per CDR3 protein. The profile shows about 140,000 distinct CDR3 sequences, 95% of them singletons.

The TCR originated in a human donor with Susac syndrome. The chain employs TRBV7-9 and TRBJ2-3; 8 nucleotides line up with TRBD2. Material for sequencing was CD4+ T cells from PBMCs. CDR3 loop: CASSFSAGGTDTQYF. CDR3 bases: TGTGCCAGCAGCTTCTCGGCGGGAGGAACAGATACGCAGTATTTT.